This TCR beta chain stems from a study of OX40 agonist ivuxolimab in advanced cancers. Study-level information: Past anti-PD-1, anti-PD-L1 or anti-CTLA-4 therapy was accepted, and 40% had received some. Of the patients, three showed partial responses, one with hepatocellular carcinoma and two with cutaneous melanoma. Study conclusions and caveats: Dosing at 0.1 to 3.0 mg/kg was accompanied by clonal expansion of CD4+ and CD8+ blood T cells by week 6. Expansion of clones was among the lowest in partial responders at 0.1-3.0 mg/kg.

As concerns this clone: Its antigen is as yet unknown.

Profiling relied on immunoSEQ multiplex PCR, and the TCRdb table lists in-frame clones only, not all of them. The sample records about 8,900 clones, roughly nine tenths being singletons. The source of this sequence is an adult with an advanced solid tumor such as melanoma, head and neck, liver or kidney cancer. The sequencing here drew on CD4+ or CD8+ T cells sorted from blood, taken in a trial of the OX40 agonist ivuxolimab.

The CDR3 DNA reads as TGTGCCAGCAGCTTAGGGGATAACAGGGAGGGTGGCTACACCTTC. This sequence encodes CASSLGDNREGGYTF. This sequence joins TRBV11-2 and TRBJ1-2, with a possible D match to TRBD1 (6 bases). Trimming pared 1 base from V and 7 bases from J, leaving 16 bases between. Germline values: CDR1 SGHAT, CDR2 FQNNGV. The CDR3 extends over 15 amino acids. Combining the CDR3 with reference TRBV11-2 and TRBJ1-2 gives the whole variable domain EAGVAQSPRYKIIEKRQSVAFWCNPISGHATLYWYQQILGQGPKLLIQFQNNGVVDDSQLPKDRFSAERLKGVDSTLKIQPAKLEDSAVYLCASSLGDNREGGYTFGSGTRLTVV.